This TCR beta chain was captured in a study of CD8 T cells in Susac syndrome (dated by TCRdb to the late 2010s). About the full investigation: Among the sequenced Susac syndrome patients, about 6 had clinically active disease and about eight were in clinical remission. Clonality of the CD8+ T cell repertoire was compared between roughly 13 healthy donors, roughly 14 Susac syndrome patients and around 15 multiple sclerosis patients. Susac syndrome patients were therapy-naive, on corticosteroids (some also receiving IVIg), or on IVIg alone at blood withdrawal. Whether CD8+ T cell activation and differentiation in Susac syndrome was antigen driven was tested using repertoire sequencing. Overall study results and their limits: Clonal expansion was seen in Susac syndrome CD8+ repertoires, peaking in CD8+ TEMRA cells and being greater in clinically active patients than in remitting ones. In the total CD8+ and CD8+ TEMRA repertoires, 15 to 20 and five Susac-specific public clones, respectively, were identified. The number of individuals in the TCR sequencing and HLA analysis was acknowledged as relatively small.

Its CDR3 holds 14 amino acids, cysteine through phenylalanine. Only the CDR3 DNA stays, 42 bases, in frame from base 1. The germline V gene (reference sequence) gives CDR1 as MNHEY and CDR2 as SMNVEV. Unmatched junction bases come to 6, with V trimmed by 5 bases and J by 10 bases. As regards this clonotype: Its antigen is currently not known. Per-base quality was not reported, and no clone a single base away is much larger than it.

Peripheral blood CD8+ and CD4+ T cells from healthy donors, Susac syndrome patients and multiple sclerosis patients were profiled by high-throughput TCR beta sequencing. The Susac syndrome patients fulfilled recently defined diagnostic criteria for definite or probable disease. CD8+ TEMRA cells were enriched by FACS, while bulk CD8+ and CD4+ T cells were purified by magnetic negative isolation. Blood was drawn into EDTA tubes, processed within 24 hours, and PBMCs were isolated by density gradient centrifugation. PBMCs destined for TCR sequencing were cryopreserved in liquid nitrogen and later thawed in a 37 °C water bath. The sorted or isolated CD4+, CD8+ and CD8+ TEMRA cells reached a purity of at least 90%. RNA was extracted using the RNeasy kit, and about 0.5 to 1 ug of the RNA was reverse transcribed with random hexamers. The immunoSEQ multiplex PCR assay, covering 54 Vbeta and 13 Jbeta segments, was used to amplify TCR beta CDR3 regions. To correct PCR amplification bias, a synthetic template baseline was used for both primer optimization and computational correction. As for how the authors treated the data: Reads were annotated to V, D and J genes according to IMGT and were analyzed with immunoSEQ Analyzer, with only productive sequences retained. To calculate clonality, Shannon entropy was normalized by log2 of the number of productive unique sequences and then subtracted from one. For each patient and control, public and private clones were evaluated among the 100 most prevalent clones. A clone was defined as Susac-specific if it was absent from the healthy and MS cohorts, from some 1,100 published viral clones and from other ImmuneACCESS disease sequences. The raw public reads went through TCRdb reprocessing: fastp at Q25, MiXCR clone calling, in-frame beta chains kept. Rows merge per CDR3 protein into single entries with the most common DNA and genes. TCRdb's processing, not the authors' own work, is the source of the V and J calls. The sample table contains 65,000 to 95,000 distinct CDR3 sequences; only one count was recorded for nearly 95% of them. The ten most abundant clones make up roughly 0.88% of the sample.

The sequenced sample was CD8+ T cells from PBMCs. The chain is encoded by TRBV27 joined to TRBJ2-1; 12 bases in between match TRBD2. The source of this sequence is a human donor with Susac syndrome. The CDR3 protein: CASSGRLAGDEQFF. The nucleotide sequence is TGTGCCAGCAGTGGGCGACTAGCGGGAGACGAGCAGTTCTTC.